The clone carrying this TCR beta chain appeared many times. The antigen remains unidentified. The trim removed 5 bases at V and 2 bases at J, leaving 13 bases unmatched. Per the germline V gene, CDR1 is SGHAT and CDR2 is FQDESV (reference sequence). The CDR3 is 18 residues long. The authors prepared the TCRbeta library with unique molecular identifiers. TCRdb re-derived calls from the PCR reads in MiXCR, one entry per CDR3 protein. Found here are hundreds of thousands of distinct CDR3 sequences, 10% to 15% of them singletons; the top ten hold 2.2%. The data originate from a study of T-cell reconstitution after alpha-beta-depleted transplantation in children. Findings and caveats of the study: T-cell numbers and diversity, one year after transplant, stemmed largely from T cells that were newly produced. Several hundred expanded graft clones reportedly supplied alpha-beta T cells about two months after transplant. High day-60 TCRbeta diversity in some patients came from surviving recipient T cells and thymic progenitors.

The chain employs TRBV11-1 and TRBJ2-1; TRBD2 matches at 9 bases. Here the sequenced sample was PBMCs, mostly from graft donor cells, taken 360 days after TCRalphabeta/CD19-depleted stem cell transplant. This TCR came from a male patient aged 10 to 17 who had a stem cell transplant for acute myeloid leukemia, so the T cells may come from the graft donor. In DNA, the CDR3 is TGTGCCAGCAGCCCGGCGGGGTGGGCTAGCGGGACCTACAATGAGCAGTTCTTC. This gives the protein CASSPAGWASGTYNEQFF.